These 30 T cell receptor beta chains came from one sample sequenced in a study of T cells in Graves' hyperthyroidism and ophthalmopathy. TCR beta CDR3 region amplification was performed from RNA transcripts. First-round RT-PCR of the TCR CDR3 relied on the HTBI primer set. TCRdb called the multiplex PCR reads again in MiXCR, with one record for every CDR3 protein. The table includes around 440,000 distinct CDR3 sequences, 15% to 19% detected once. The specimen was blood. Every receptor here comes from a woman aged 18-29 years with Graves' hyperthyroidism.

Ten or more counts support this clonotype. V gene TRBV20-1 combines with J gene TRBJ2-3; TRBD1 is a possible D gene (6 bases). There are 14 residues in the CDR3. Germline CDR1 reads DFQATT; CDR2 reads SNEGSKA (reference sequence). V shed 1 base and J shed 6 bases, with 14 bases lying between them. CDR3 sequence reads: CSARARGLGDTQYF. The CDR3 nucleotides read TGCAGTGCTAGAGCCAGGGGCCTCGGGGATACGCAGTATTTT.

This clonotype came up many times. V and J are TRBV9 and TRBJ1-1, with a possible D match to TRBD1 (5 bases). V was trimmed by 0 bases and J by 3 bases, leaving 12 bases between them. CDR1 is SGDLS and CDR2 is YYNGEE in the germline V gene. There are 15 residues in the CDR3. This chain's CDR3 is CASSVGPEGYTEAFF. CDR3 in DNA: TGTGCCAGCAGCGTAGGTCCAGAGGGGTACACTGAAGCTTTCTTT.

The chain joins TRBV7-9 to TRBJ2-3, with D perhaps matching TRBD1 (6 bases). CDR1 is SEHNR, CDR2 FQNEAQ, per germline (reference sequence). This CDR3 comprises 13 residues. Trimming cost V 8 bases and J 4 bases, with 13 bases left between them. CDR3 in amino acids: CASLGYRADTQYF. The CDR3, as DNA: TGTGCCAGCCTTGGGTACAGGGCAGATACGCAGTATTTT.

V and J are TRBV4-2 and TRBJ1-1; D is possibly TRBD1 (5 bases). Looked up from germline, CDR1 is LGHNA and CDR2 is YNFKEQ. V was trimmed by 4 bases and J by 4 bases, leaving 16 bases between them. This CDR3 comprises 15 residues. The chain's CDR3 is CASSLLGPGGTEAFF. The DNA of the CDR3 is TGTGCCAGCAGCCTCCTGGGACCGGGAGGCACTGAAGCTTTCTTT.

This clonotype was seen repeatedly, ten times or more. J is TRBJ1-5 and V is TRBV12-3 or TRBV12-4; TRBD1 might be the D (5 bases). V was cut by 1 base and J by 0 bases, with 7 bases left in between. This CDR3 spans 15 amino acids. The CDR3 protein is CASSLEGNSNQPQHF. DNA of the CDR3: TGTGCCAGCAGTTTAGAGGGGAATAGCAATCAGCCCCAGCATTTT.

This clonotype has ten or more counts. This chain connects TRBV20-1 to TRBJ2-7; 7 positions agree with TRBD1. CDR1 and CDR2 (germline): DFQATT, SNEGSKA (reference sequence). J lost 5 bases, V lost 5 bases, and 6 bases had no gene match. The CDR3 runs 12 residues. The CDR3 nucleotides are TGCAGTGCTTTCCTAACAGGGGACGAGCAGTACTTC. Translation gives CSAFLTGDEQYF.

There are many counts of this clonotype. V usage is TRBV7-9 and J usage is TRBJ2-7, with TRBD2 matching 13 bases. This CDR3 region has 19 residues. After removal of 5 bases from V and 3 bases from J, the junction contained 16 bases not matched to a gene. In germline, CDR1 is SEHNR, CDR2 FQNEAQ (reference sequence). The DNA of the CDR3 is TGTGCCAGCAGCACGAACCGGGGGACTAGCGGGAACTTTGACTACGAGCAGTACTTC. Protein sequence: CASSTNRGTSGNFDYEQYF.

This clonotype appeared many times. V usage is TRBV7-9 and J usage is TRBJ2-7; no firm D call. The V end was cut by 2 bases, the J end by 3 bases, with 8 bases between. Germline V gene lookup returns CDR1 SEHNR and CDR2 FQNEAQ (reference sequence). The CDR3 covers 13 residues. In DNA, the CDR3 is TGTGCCAGCAGCTTAACCTCCCGCTACGAGCAGTACTTC. Its translation: CASSLTSRYEQYF. Supplemented by reference TRBV7-9 and TRBJ2-7, the full variable domain reads DTGVSQNPRHKITKRGQNVTFRCDPISEHNRLYWYRQTLGQGPEFLTYFQNEAQLEKSRLLSDRFSAERPKGSFSTLEIQRTEQGDSAMYLCASSLTSRYEQYFGPGTRLTVT.

This clonotype was found a few times. The chain combines TRBV5-6 with TRBJ1-2; no clear D. The CDR3 has 14 amino acids. The germline gives CDR1 SGHDT, CDR2 YYEEEE. Trimming removed 1 base from V and 6 bases from J, with 13 bases in between. CDR3 sequence (DNA): TGTGCCAGCAGCTTGTCACACTCCCCACATGGCTACACCTTC. Encoded protein: CASSLSHSPHGYTF.

In this sample, this clonotype turned up many times. The chain uses TRBV6-1 and TRBJ2-5; 11 bases are shared with TRBD2. CDR3 length: 15 amino acids. The V and J ends lost 8 bases and 1 base, in that order; junction bases with no gene match: 6. The germline V gene encodes CDR1 MNHNS and CDR2 SASEGT. CDR3 residues: CASSLAGGIQETQYF. The CDR3 DNA reads TGTGCCAGCTCCCTAGCGGGAGGAATCCAAGAGACCCAGTACTTC.

This clonotype was recorded many times. The chain is built from TRBV19 and TRBJ1-5; perhaps TRBD1 as D (6 bases). CDR1 LNHDA and CDR2 SQIVND come from the germline V gene (reference sequence). V was shortened by 7 bases and J by 3 bases, with 16 bases between the two germline ends. The CDR3 totals 15 residues. DNA of the CDR3: TGTGCCAGTACCCCACCGGGGGCAGACAATCAGCCCCAGCATTTT. This sequence encodes CASTPPGADNQPQHF.

The chain has TRBV4-1 and TRBJ2-5; D remains unclear. Germline V lookup: CDR1 MGHRA, CDR2 YSYEKL. This CDR3 has 15 residues. V lost 1 base and J 4 bases, leaving 13 bases between the germline ends. The CDR3 is CASSQGVYKGETQYF. As DNA, the CDR3 is TGCGCCAGCAGCCAAGGGGTTTACAAAGGAGAGACCCAGTACTTC.

This clonotype came up many times. This rearrangement joins TRBV11-2 to TRBJ1-2; D remains unclear. V lost 1 base and J lost 3, with 9 bases in between. Germline loops: CDR1 SGHAT, CDR2 FQNNGV. The CDR3 loop spans 14 amino acids. The CDR3 here is CASSLGPRHYGYTF. The CDR3 DNA reads TGTGCCAGCAGCTTAGGGCCACGGCACTATGGCTACACCTTC.

The V call is TRBV27, the J call TRBJ2-1, with D unclear. The V end lost 6 bases, the J end lost 9 bases, and 12 bases lay between the germline ends. The length of the CDR3 is 12 residues. The V gene's germline CDR1 is MNHEY and CDR2 SMNVEV (reference sequence). In DNA form, the CDR3 reads TGTGCCAGCAGCACCGTGAGTAGTGAGCAGTTCTTC. The encoded protein is CASSTVSSEQFF.

This clonotype was detected many times. The rearrangement links TRBV7-9 to TRBJ2-1; D ambiguous. Germline assignment: CDR1 SEHNR and CDR2 FQNEAQ (reference sequence). The V gene lost 2 bases and the J gene lost 9 bases, with 8 bases spanning the gap. This CDR3 is built from 12 residues. The CDR3 nucleotides read TGTGCCAGCAGCTTAAGCGCTCGTGAGCAGTTCTTC. Residues: CASSLSAREQFF.

This clonotype was counted only a few times. The chain links TRBV28 to TRBJ1-2; D might be TRBD1 (5 bases). The CDR3 has 14 amino acids. The V end was cut by 6 bases, the J end by 3 bases, with 14 bases between. Germline V lookup: CDR1 MDHEN, CDR2 SYDVKM. In DNA form, the CDR3 reads TGTGCCAGCAGGTTGGGGGGAAAAGACTATGGCTACACCTTC. This translates into CASRLGGKDYGYTF.

About this clonotype: At one boundary the junction diverges from the germline segment, which might be a read error. The chain carries TRBV4-2 and TRBJ1-1; 8 bases map to TRBD1. Germline V gives CDR1 LGHNA, CDR2 YNFKEQ. The CDR3 spans 14 residues. CDR3 protein: CANSQGQGATEAFF. The CDR3 DNA reads TGTGCCAACAGCCAAGGGCAGGGGGCCACTGAAGCTTTCTTT.

The chain employs TRBV5-6 and TRBJ1-6, with 9 bases fitting TRBD1. V shed 2 bases and J 9 bases; nucleotides not matched to a gene: 9. The CDR3 extends over 16 amino acids. Germline V gives CDR1 SGHDT, CDR2 YYEEEE. The CDR3 protein is CASSLTTGGRGSPLHF. CDR3 nucleotides: TGTGCCAGCAGCTTAACTACAGGGGGCAGGGGTTCACCCCTCCACTTT.

This clonotype has a handful of counts. The chain employs TRBV6-1 and TRBJ2-1; D unresolved. CDR1 and CDR2 (germline): MNHNS, SASEGT. The CDR3 totals 14 residues. Between the trimmed V and J ends, which lost 8 bases and 5 bases, there was a span of 16 bases. In DNA form, the CDR3 reads TGTGCCAGCGACCTTTGGGTGACCCACAATGAGCAGTTCTTC. Its protein product is CASDLWVTHNEQFF.

Note on this clonotype: A much larger clone lies a single base off, so this may be a read error. The chain uses TRBV6-1 and TRBJ2-1; the D gene is possibly TRBD2 (6 bases). Per germline, CDR1 MNHNS and CDR2 SASEGT. The CDR3 runs to 14 residues. The CDR3 coding sequence is TGTGCCAGCAGGGGACTTTCCTCCTGCAATGAGCAGTTCTTC. Translating gives CASRGLSSCNEQFF.

The count of this clonotype is one. This chain connects TRBV7-2 to TRBJ2-7, with D perhaps TRBD2 (5 bases). CDR3 length equals 13 residues. CDR1 is SGHTA, CDR2 FQGNSA, per germline. The ends were cut back, 0 bases at V and 3 bases at J, with 6 bases in the middle. For the CDR3, the DNA is TGTGCCAGCAGCTTAGCCCGGGACTACGAGCAGTACTTC. Translating it yields CASSLARDYEQYF.

This clonotype was picked up many times. The chain links TRBV7-8 to TRBJ1-6; TRBD1 is a possible D gene (6 bases). The CDR3 is 17 amino acids. V was cut by 6 bases and J by 5 bases, with 20 bases left in between. CDR1 is SGHVS and CDR2 is FQNEAQ in the germline V gene. The CDR3 region is CASSPEGGNPHNSPLHF. The CDR3 DNA sequence: TGTGCCAGCAGTCCAGAGGGGGGAAACCCACATAATTCACCCCTCCACTTT. Full variable domain (missing parts from reference TRBV7-8 and TRBJ1-6): GAGVSQSPRYKVAKRGQDVALRCDPISGHVSLFWYQQALGQGPEFLTYFQNEAQLDKSGLPSDRFFAERPEGSVSTLKIQRTQQEDSAVYLCASSPEGGNPHNSPLHFGNGTRLTVT.

This clonotype occurred a few times. The gene calls are TRBV5-1 and TRBJ2-1; 11 bases are shared with TRBD2. V lost 2 bases and J lost 4; bases outside the gene matches: 8. Germline assignment: CDR1 SGHRS and CDR2 YFSETQ. The length of the CDR3 is 17 residues. This CDR3 reads CASSFPIAGGTYNEQFF. The CDR3 DNA sequence: TGCGCCAGCAGCTTCCCAATAGCGGGGGGGACTTACAATGAGCAGTTCTTC.

The chain couples TRBV5-5 to TRBJ1-1; 7 bases line up with TRBD1. The germline V gene encodes CDR1 SGHKS and CDR2 YYEKEE (reference sequence). The CDR3 loop spans 18 amino acids. V trimming: 4 bases; J trimming: 3 bases; junction bases outside the gene matches: 18. CDR3 amino acids: CASSPNWIQQGIYTEAFF. In DNA form, the CDR3 reads TGTGCCAGCAGCCCGAACTGGATCCAACAGGGGATCTACACTGAAGCTTTCTTT.

This clonotype was counted a few times. A single base separates this from a much larger clone, so it may be a read error. The chain combines TRBV3-1 with TRBJ2-1, with D maybe TRBD1 (6 bases). The CDR3 runs to 15 residues. Germline loops: CDR1 LGHDT, CDR2 YNNKEL (reference sequence). Between the trimmed V and J ends, which lost 6 bases and 5 bases, there was a span of 17 bases. The CDR3 DNA reads TGTGCCAGCAGTCCCCCCGGGACAACCAACAATGAGCAGTTCTTC. Translating gives CASSPPGTTNNEQFF.

This clonotype has a handful of counts. The rearrangement uses TRBV6-7 and TRBJ2-5, with TRBD2 matching over 7 bases. TRBV6-7 has ORF status, its function being uncertain. Trimming took 10 bases from V and 4 from J; bases not matched to a gene: 12. The CDR3 loop spans 14 amino acids. The DNA of the CDR3 is TGTGCCAACAACGAGGGGTCGGGAGGAGAGACCCAGTACTTC. Its protein product is CANNEGSGGETQYF.

This clonotype has ten or more counts. The chain recombines TRBV28 with TRBJ1-2, with no clear D. V was shortened by 2 bases and J by 6 bases, with 16 bases between the two germline ends. Germline values: CDR1 MDHEN, CDR2 SYDVKM. The CDR3 has 15 amino acids. CDR3 DNA: TGTGCCAGCAGTTTAACCGACGCCTCTCCAGATGGCTACACCTTC. Its translation: CASSLTDASPDGYTF.

This clonotype was picked up many times. The chain uses TRBV7-8 and TRBJ2-1, with 9 bases fitting TRBD1. V shed 5 bases, J shed 6 bases, and the junction held 8 bases outside the gene matches. CDR3 length: 15 amino acids. Germline assignment: CDR1 SGHVS and CDR2 FQNEAQ. The CDR3: CASSPQGTGPNEQFF. The DNA of the CDR3 is TGTGCCAGCAGCCCTCAGGGGACAGGGCCCAATGAGCAGTTCTTC.

This clonotype occurred a few times. CDR3 in amino acids: CASSLKGQGPDTQYF. Here the CDR3 DNA reads TGTGCCAGCAGCTTAAAGGGACAGGGGCCAGATACGCAGTATTTT. The chain employs TRBV7-9 and TRBJ2-3, with 10 bases aligning to TRBD1. CDR1 is SEHNR and CDR2 is FQNEAQ in the germline V gene (reference sequence). The CDR3 covers 15 residues. The J segment lost 4 bases and the V segment lost 2 bases, leaving 3 bases of the junction unmatched.

The sample holds many counts of this clonotype. The V call is TRBV27, the J call TRBJ1-5; D remains unclear. V was shortened by 6 bases and J by 5 bases, with 14 bases between the two germline ends. CDR1 MNHEY and CDR2 SMNVEV come from the germline V gene (reference sequence). The CDR3 extends over 14 amino acids. The CDR3 reads CASRLGSPDQPQHF. The CDR3 nucleotides read TGTGCCAGCAGGCTTGGGTCCCCGGATCAGCCCCAGCATTTT.